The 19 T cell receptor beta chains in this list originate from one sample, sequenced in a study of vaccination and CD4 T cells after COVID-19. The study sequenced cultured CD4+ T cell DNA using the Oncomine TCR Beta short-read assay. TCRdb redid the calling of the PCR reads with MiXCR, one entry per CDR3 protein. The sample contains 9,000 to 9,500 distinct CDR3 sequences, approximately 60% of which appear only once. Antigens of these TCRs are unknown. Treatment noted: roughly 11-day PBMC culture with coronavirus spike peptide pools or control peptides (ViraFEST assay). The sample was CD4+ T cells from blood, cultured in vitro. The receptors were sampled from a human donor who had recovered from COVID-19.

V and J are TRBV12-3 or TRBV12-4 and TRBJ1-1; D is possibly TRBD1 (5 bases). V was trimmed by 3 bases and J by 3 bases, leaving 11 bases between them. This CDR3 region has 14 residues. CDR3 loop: CASSLRGLYTEAFF. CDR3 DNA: TGTGCCAGCAGTTTGCGGGGCCTCTACACTGAAGCTTTCTTT.

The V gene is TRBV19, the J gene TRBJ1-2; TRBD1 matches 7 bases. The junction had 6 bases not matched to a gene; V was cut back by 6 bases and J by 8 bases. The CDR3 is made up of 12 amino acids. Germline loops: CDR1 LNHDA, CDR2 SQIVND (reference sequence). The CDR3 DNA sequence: TGTGCCAGTAGCATGACAGGGAGAGGCTACACCTTC. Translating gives CASSMTGRGYTF.

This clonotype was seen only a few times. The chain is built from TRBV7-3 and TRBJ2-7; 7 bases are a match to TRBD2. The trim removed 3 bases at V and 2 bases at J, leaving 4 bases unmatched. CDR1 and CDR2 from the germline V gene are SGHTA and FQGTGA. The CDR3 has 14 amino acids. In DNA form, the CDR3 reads TGTGCCAGCAGCTTGGGCGGGAGTACCTACGAGCAGTACTTC. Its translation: CASSLGGSTYEQYF.

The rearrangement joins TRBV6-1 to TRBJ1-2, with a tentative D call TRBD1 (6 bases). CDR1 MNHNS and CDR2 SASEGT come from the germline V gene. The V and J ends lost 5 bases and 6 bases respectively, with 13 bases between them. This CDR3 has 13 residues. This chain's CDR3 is CASSPRGGHGYTF. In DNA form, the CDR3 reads TGTGCCAGCAGTCCCCGAGGGGGGCATGGCTACACCTTC.

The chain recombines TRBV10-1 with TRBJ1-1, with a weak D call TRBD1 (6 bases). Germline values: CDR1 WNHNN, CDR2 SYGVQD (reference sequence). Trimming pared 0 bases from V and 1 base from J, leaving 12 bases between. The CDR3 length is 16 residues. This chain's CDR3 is CASSESTGGANTEAFF. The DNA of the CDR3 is TGCGCCAGCAGTGAGTCGACGGGGGGCGCGAACACTGAAGCTTTCTTT.

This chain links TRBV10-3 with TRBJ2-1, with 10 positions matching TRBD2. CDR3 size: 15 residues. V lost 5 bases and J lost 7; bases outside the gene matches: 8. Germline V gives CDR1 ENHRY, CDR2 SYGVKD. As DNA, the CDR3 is TGTGCCATCAGTCCTAGCGGGAGATTGTCGAATGAGCAGTTCTTC. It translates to CAISPSGRLSNEQFF.

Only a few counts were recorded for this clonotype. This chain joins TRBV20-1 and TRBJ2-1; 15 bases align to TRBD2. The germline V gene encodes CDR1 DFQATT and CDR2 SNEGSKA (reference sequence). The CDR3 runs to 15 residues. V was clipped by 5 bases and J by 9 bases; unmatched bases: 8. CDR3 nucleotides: TGCAGTGCTGGGACTAGCGGGAGGTTCCTTGGTGAGCAGTTCTTC. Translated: CSAGTSGRFLGEQFF.

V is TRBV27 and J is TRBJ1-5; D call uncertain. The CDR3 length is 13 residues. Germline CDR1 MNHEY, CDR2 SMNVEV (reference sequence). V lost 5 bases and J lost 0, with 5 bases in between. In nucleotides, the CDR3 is TGTGCCAGCAGTATCGATAGCAATCAGCCCCAGCATTTT. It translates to CASSIDSNQPQHF.

The CDR3 DNA reads as TGTGCCAGCACGCAGGACAAGAGCTCCTACGAGCAGTACTTC. Translating gives CASTQDKSSYEQYF. V is TRBV7-9 and J is TRBJ2-7; a weak D match, TRBD1 (5 bases). The V end was cut by 7 bases, the J end by 0 bases, with 13 bases between. CDR1 SEHNR and CDR2 FQNEAQ come from the germline V gene (reference sequence). CDR3 length equals 14 residues.

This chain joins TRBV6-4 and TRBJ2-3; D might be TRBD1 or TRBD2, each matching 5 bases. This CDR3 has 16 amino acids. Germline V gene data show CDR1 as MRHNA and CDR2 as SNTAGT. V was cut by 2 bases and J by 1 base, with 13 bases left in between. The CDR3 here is CASSDEGLGRTDTQYF. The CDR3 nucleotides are TGTGCCAGCAGTGACGAGGGGTTGGGACGCACAGATACGCAGTATTTT.

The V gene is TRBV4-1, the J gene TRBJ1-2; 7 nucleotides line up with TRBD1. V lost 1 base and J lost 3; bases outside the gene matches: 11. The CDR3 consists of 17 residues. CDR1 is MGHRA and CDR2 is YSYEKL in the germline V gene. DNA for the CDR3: TGCGCCAGCAGCCAAGGCGCCTGGACAGGCCAAGACTATGGCTACACCTTC. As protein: CASSQGAWTGQDYGYTF.

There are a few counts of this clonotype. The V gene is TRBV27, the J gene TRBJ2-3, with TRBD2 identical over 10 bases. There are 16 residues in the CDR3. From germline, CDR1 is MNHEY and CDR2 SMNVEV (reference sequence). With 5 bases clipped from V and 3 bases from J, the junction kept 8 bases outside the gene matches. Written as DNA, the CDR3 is TGTGCCAGCAGTCCCCGCCGGACTAGCGGTACAGATACGCAGTATTTT. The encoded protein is CASSPRRTSGTDTQYF.

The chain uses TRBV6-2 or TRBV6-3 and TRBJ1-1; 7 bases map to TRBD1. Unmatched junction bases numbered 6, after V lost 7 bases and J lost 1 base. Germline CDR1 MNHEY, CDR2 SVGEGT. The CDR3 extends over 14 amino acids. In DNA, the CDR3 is TGTGCCAGCAAATGGGACAGTCGGAACACTGAAGCTTTCTTT. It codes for CASKWDSRNTEAFF.

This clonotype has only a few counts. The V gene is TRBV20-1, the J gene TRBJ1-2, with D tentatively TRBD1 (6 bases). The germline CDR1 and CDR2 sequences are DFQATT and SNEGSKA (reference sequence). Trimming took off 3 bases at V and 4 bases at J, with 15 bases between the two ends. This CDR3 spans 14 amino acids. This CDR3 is CSARDSIAFYGYTF. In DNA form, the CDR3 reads TGCAGTGCTAGGGACAGTATCGCCTTCTATGGCTACACCTTC.

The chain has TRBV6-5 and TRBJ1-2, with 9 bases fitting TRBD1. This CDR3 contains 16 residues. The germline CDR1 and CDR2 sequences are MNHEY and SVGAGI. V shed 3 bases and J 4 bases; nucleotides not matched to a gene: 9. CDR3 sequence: CASSYYSTGGGYGYTF. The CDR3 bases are TGTGCCAGCAGTTATTACAGCACAGGGGGCGGCTATGGCTACACCTTC.

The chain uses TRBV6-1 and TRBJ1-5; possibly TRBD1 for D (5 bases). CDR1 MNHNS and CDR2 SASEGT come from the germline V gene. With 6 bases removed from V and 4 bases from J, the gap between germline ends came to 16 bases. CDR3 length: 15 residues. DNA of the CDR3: TGTGCCAGCAGGGTCGGGTACAGGACGAATCAGCCCCAGCATTTT. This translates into CASRVGYRTNQPQHF.

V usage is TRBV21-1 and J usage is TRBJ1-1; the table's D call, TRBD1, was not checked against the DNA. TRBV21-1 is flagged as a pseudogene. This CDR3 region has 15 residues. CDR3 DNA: TGTGCCAGCAGCAAAGGGGACAGAAAGAACACTGAAGCTTTCTTT. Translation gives CASSKGDRKNTEAFF.

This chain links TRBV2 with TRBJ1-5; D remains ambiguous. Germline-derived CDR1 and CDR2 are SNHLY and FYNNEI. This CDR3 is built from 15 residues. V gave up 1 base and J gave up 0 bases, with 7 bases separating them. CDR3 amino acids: CASSEGSGSNQPQHF. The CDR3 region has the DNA TGTGCCAGCAGTGAAGGATCAGGTAGCAATCAGCCCCAGCATTTT.

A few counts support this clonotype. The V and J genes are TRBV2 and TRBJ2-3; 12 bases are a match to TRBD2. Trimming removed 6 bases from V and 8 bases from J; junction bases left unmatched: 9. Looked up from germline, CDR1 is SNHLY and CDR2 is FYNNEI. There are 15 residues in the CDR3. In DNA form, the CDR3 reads TGTGCCAGCAGCGGACTAGCGGGGAGTCTGGGTACGCAGTATTTT. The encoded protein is CASSGLAGSLGTQYF.